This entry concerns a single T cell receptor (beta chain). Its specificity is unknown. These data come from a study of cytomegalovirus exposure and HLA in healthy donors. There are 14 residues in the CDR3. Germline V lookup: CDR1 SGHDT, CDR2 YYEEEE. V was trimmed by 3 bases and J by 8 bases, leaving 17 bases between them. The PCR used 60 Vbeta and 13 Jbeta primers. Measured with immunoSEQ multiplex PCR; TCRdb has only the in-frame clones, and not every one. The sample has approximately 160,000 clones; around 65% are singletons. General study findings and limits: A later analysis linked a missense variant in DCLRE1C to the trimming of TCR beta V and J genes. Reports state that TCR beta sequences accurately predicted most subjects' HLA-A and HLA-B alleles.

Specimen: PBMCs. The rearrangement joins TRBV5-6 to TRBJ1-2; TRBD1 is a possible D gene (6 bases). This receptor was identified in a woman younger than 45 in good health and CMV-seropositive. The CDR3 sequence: CASSSTGTKSGYTF. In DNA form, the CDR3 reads TGTGCCAGCAGCTCGACCGGGACAAAGAGCGGCTACACCTTC.